What follows describes a single T cell receptor (beta chain). The data were taken from a study of shared clonotypes between healthy human individuals. CD45RO-negative, CCR7-positively selected cells formed the naive CD8 fraction, excluding terminally differentiated effector memory CD45RA+ cells. TCRdb's table, derived via immunoSEQ multiplex PCR, lists solely in-frame clones and lacks some. The sample shows around 2,100,000 clones, about 95% of them seen only once. This CDR3 spans 14 amino acids. CDR1 is SGHAT and CDR2 is FQNNGV in the germline V gene. V shed 5 bases, J shed 3 bases, and the junction held 3 bases outside the gene matches.

The source of this sequence is a man aged 18 to 29 in good health. The J gene is TRBJ2-7, the V gene TRBV11-2; TRBD2 matches at 11 bases. Input material: naive CD8+ T cells sorted from blood. The CDR3, as DNA: TGTGCCAGCAGCGCCGGGACTAGCGGCTACGAGCAGTACTTC. Amino acids: CASSAGTSGYEQYF.